These 8 T cell receptor beta chains were all obtained from the same sample, sequenced in a study of T cells expressing NK-cell markers. TCRdb reworked the 5' RACE reads into one entry per CDR3 protein, no DNA. This sample contains 550,000 to 600,000 distinct CDR3 sequences. Sequencing was done on a sample of blood T cells: a sorted CD56 or NKG2C T cell subset, CD4+ or CD8+ T cells, or bulk PBMC T cells (not recorded which). These receptor sequences come from a man younger than 35 in good health.

This chain's CDR3 is CASSLYHSVGGNEKLFF. The chain recombines TRBV7-9 with TRBJ1-4; TCRdb returns TRBD1, unconfirmable since there is no DNA. Germline V CDR1 and CDR2: SEHNR, FQNEAQ (reference sequence). This CDR3 region has 17 residues.

The rearrangement uses TRBV29-1 and TRBJ2-5; as DNA is missing, the TRBD2 call by TCRdb cannot be tested. This CDR3 is built from 14 residues. Per the germline V gene, CDR1 is SQVTM and CDR2 is ANQGSEA. CDR3 amino acids: CSVALAGLQETQYF.

This chain uses TRBV11-3 with TRBJ2-2. CDR3 length: 16 amino acids. Germline values: CDR1 SGHNT, CDR2 YENEEA. The CDR3 is CASSLRRGPNTGELFF.

This chain uses TRBV29-1 with TRBJ2-3; TCRdb designates TRBD2, a call that cannot be tested without DNA. CDR1 is SQVTM and CDR2 is ANQGSEA in the germline V gene. The CDR3 length is 14 residues. Here the CDR3 reads CSVELTGEGDTQYF.

The chain carries TRBV20-1 and TRBJ2-1; no DNA is available, so the TRBD2 call from TCRdb remains unchecked. CDR3 length equals 14 residues. Germline loops: CDR1 DFQATT, CDR2 SNEGSKA (reference sequence). The CDR3 region is CSAMGTSGSDEQFF.

The rearrangement joins TRBV20-1 to TRBJ2-5; absent DNA, TCRdb's TRBD2 call cannot be checked. There are 14 residues in the CDR3. From germline, CDR1 is DFQATT and CDR2 SNEGSKA (reference sequence). Here the CDR3 reads CSARDFTGLETQYF.

This chain joins TRBV12-3 or TRBV12-4 and TRBJ2-3. CDR3 length equals 16 residues. The CDR3 sequence: CASSLGLADRLDTQYF.

The rearrangement uses TRBV18 and TRBJ1-4; TCRdb's D call of TRBD1 is untestable without DNA. CDR1 is KGHSH, CDR2 LQKENI, per germline. The CDR3 runs to 14 residues. The CDR3 region is CASSPQVRAEKLFF. The variable domain in full, with the rest retrieved from reference TRBV18 and TRBJ1-4, is NAGVMQNPRHLVRRRGQEARLRCSPMKGHSHVYWYRQLPEEGLKFMVYLQKENIIDESGMPKERFSAEFPKEGPSILRIQQVVRGDSAAYFCASSPQVRAEKLFFGSGTQLSVL.